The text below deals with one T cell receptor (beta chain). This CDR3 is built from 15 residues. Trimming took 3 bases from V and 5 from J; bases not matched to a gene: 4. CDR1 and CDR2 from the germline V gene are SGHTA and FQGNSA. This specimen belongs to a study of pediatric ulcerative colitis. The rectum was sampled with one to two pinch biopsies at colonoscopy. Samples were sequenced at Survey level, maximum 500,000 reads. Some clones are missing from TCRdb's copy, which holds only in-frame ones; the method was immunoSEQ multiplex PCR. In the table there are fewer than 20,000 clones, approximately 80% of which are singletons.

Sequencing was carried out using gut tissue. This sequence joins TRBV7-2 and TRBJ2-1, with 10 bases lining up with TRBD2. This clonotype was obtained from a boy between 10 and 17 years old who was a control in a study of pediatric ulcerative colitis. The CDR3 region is CASSFGLAAHNEQFF. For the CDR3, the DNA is TGTGCCAGCAGCTTTGGACTAGCGGCCCACAATGAGCAGTTCTTC.